Below are 20 T cell receptor beta chains sequenced from a single sample in a study of blood T cells in healthy people across ages. A J-beta primer mix and a sample-barcoded 5' primer were used in a second PCR of about 7 to 12 cycles. One entry per CDR3 protein results from TCRdb running MiXCR on the 5' RACE reads. The sample has 1.2 million to 1.5 million distinct CDR3 sequences; roughly 59% are singletons. What was sequenced was blood. These receptor sequences come from a man aged 18 to 30 in good health.

The CDR3 region has the DNA TGTGCCAGCAGTCCCTCAGGGGTTGGGAGAGATACGCAGTATTTT. Protein sequence: CASSPSGVGRDTQYF. This chain joins TRBV28 and TRBJ2-3; a possible D gene is TRBD1 (6 bases). Deletions cut 5 bases from V and 5 bases from J, with 17 bases between. Germline values: CDR1 MDHEN, CDR2 SYDVKM. The CDR3 spans 15 residues.

As concerns this clonotype: It may be a read error: a sequence one base away is much more abundant. The chain carries TRBV7-2 and TRBJ2-1; D not certain. Germline V gene sequence: CDR1 SGHTA, CDR2 FQGNSA. This CDR3 contains 14 residues. The CDR3 sequence: CASNLDLLVNEQFF. DNA of the CDR3: TGTGCCAGCAACTTAGATCTTTTAGTCAATGAGCAGTTCTTC.

The chain recombines TRBV11-2 with TRBJ2-7, with 9 bases identical to TRBD1. CDR1 is SGHAT, CDR2 FQNNGV, per germline. Trimming cost V 1 base and J 3 bases; bases outside gene matches: 7. The CDR3 consists of 16 residues. Here the CDR3 DNA reads TGTGCCAGCAGCTTAGTTCCGGGACAGGGACTCTACGAGCAGTACTTC. Protein: CASSLVPGQGLYEQYF.

The V and J genes are TRBV7-9 and TRBJ1-2, with TRBD1 identical over 7 bases. The CDR3 has 18 residues. Germline V lookup: CDR1 SEHNR, CDR2 FQNEAQ (reference sequence). V lost 3 bases to trimming and J lost 4 bases; unmatched junction nucleotides: 17. The chain's CDR3 is CASSFHRRTGEVSYGYTF. CDR3 coding DNA: TGTGCCAGCAGCTTCCATCGAAGAACAGGGGAAGTCAGCTATGGCTACACCTTC.

The chain has TRBV11-2 and TRBJ2-7; D gene unclear. The CDR3 is 11 residues long. V lost 4 bases, J lost 10 bases, and 11 bases lay in between. From germline, CDR1 is SGHAT and CDR2 FQNNGV. The CDR3 spells CASSSAHPQYF. The CDR3 DNA is TGTGCCAGCAGCTCCGCACACCCCCAGTACTTC. Combining the CDR3 with reference TRBV11-2 and TRBJ2-7 gives the whole variable domain EAGVAQSPRYKIIEKRQSVAFWCNPISGHATLYWYQQILGQGPKLLIQFQNNGVVDDSQLPKDRFSAERLKGVDSTLKIQPAKLEDSAVYLCASSSAHPQYFGPGTRLTVT.

The chain has TRBV20-1 and TRBJ2-7, with D perhaps matching TRBD1 (6 bases). V shed 5 bases and J shed 4 bases, with 15 bases lying between them. Germline V gene data show CDR1 as DFQATT and CDR2 as SNEGSKA (reference sequence). The CDR3 is 13 amino acids. The CDR3 DNA is TGCAGTGCTGACCGGGACACGTCTTACGAGCAGTACTTC. It yields the protein CSADRDTSYEQYF.

The chain couples TRBV20-1 to TRBJ1-1, with D possibly TRBD1 on 6 matching bases. The germline V and J ends were trimmed by 2 bases and 5 bases, with 15 bases remaining between them. The CDR3 totals 14 residues. Germline lookup yields CDR1 DFQATT and CDR2 SNEGSKA (reference sequence). CDR3 residues: CSARLRDIGTEAFF. In DNA, the CDR3 is TGCAGTGCTAGACTCCGGGACATTGGTACTGAAGCTTTCTTT.

This sequence joins TRBV11-2 and TRBJ2-2, with D perhaps matching TRBD2 (6 bases). The CDR3 has 17 amino acids. Trimming stripped 4 bases from V and 0 bases from J, with 15 bases between. The germline V gene has CDR1 SGHAT and CDR2 FQNNGV. The CDR3 spells CASSSRGTAANTGELFF. CDR3 DNA: TGTGCCAGCAGCTCACGGGGGACGGCCGCGAACACCGGGGAGCTGTTTTTT.

The chain carries TRBV18 and TRBJ2-4; D is perhaps TRBD2 (5 bases). The DNA end is a closer match to TRBJ2-7, so the J assignment may be wrong. The length of the CDR3 is 16 residues. From germline, CDR1 is KGHSH and CDR2 LQKENI. CDR3 loop: CASSPADRDFPYEQYF. The CDR3 DNA sequence: TGTGCCAGCTCACCCGCCGACCGGGATTTCCCTTACGAGCAGTACTTC.

The chain employs TRBV7-6 and TRBJ2-1; perhaps TRBD2 as D (5 bases). The CDR3 loop spans 13 amino acids. The germline V and J ends were trimmed by 1 base and 8 bases, with 9 bases remaining between them. Germline lookup yields CDR1 SGHVS and CDR2 FNYEAQ. CDR3: CASSLVWGDEQFF. For the CDR3, the DNA is TGTGCCAGCAGCTTAGTGTGGGGAGATGAGCAGTTCTTC. Complete variable domain (other parts from reference TRBV7-6 and TRBJ2-1): GAGVSQSPRYKVTKRGQDVALRCDPISGHVSLYWYRQALGQGPEFLTYFNYEAQQDKSGLPNDRFSAERPEGSISTLTIQRTEQRDSAMYRCASSLVWGDEQFFGPGTRLTVL.

This clonotype has only a few counts. This chain connects TRBV12-3 or TRBV12-4 to TRBJ2-7, with 9 bases that match TRBD1. J lost 5 bases, V lost 3 bases, and 11 bases had no gene match. The CDR3 length is 16 residues. The CDR3 nucleotides read TGTGCCAGCAGTTTTGGGTTCGGGACAGGGTACAACGAGCAGTACTTC. It specifies CASSFGFGTGYNEQYF.

CDR3 coding DNA: TGTGCCAGCAGTGACCCGGGACAGATATATAGCTACACCTTC. Its protein is CASSDPGQIYSYTF. This chain joins TRBV6-1 and TRBJ1-2; TRBD1 aligns across 7 bases. The CDR3 loop spans 14 amino acids. V dropped 3 bases and J dropped 9; count of bases not matched to a gene: 10. CDR1 is MNHNS, CDR2 SASEGT, per germline.

This clonotype has more than one count but fewer than ten. The chain combines TRBV29-1 with TRBJ2-1; a possible D gene is TRBD1 (6 bases). CDR3 length equals 15 residues. The V end lost 2 bases, the J end lost 5 bases, and 16 bases lay between the germline ends. Germline V gives CDR1 SQVTM, CDR2 ANQGSEA. In DNA form, the CDR3 reads TGCAGCGTTGAACTTTTAGGACAGAACAACAATGAGCAGTTCTTC. The encoded protein is CSVELLGQNNNEQFF.

In regard to this clonotype: Relative to the germline gene, one junction end is altered; a read error may explain this. CDR3 nucleotides: TGCGCCAGCAGCCAAGATCGCGCCCTCTCCTACAATGAGCAGTTCTTT. Protein: CASSQDRALSYNEQFF. V and J are TRBV4-3 and TRBJ2-1, with D unclear. The CDR3 is 16 residues long. Germline CDR1 is LGHNA and CDR2 is YSLEER.

J is TRBJ2-3 and V is TRBV20-1; D is perhaps TRBD1 or TRBD2 (6 bases each). Germline values: CDR1 DFQATT, CDR2 SNEGSKA (reference sequence). This CDR3 comprises 14 residues. Trimming left V 5 bases short and J 8 bases short, with 20 bases between. CDR3 DNA: TGCAGTGCTCTTGGGGACTCCGGAGGGGGTACGCAGTATTTT. It is translated as CSALGDSGGGTQYF.

The rearrangement uses TRBV20-1 and TRBJ2-5; possibly TRBD2 for D (5 bases). The CDR3 length is 14 residues. In germline, CDR1 is DFQATT, CDR2 SNEGSKA (reference sequence). Deletions cut 3 bases from V and 1 base from J, with 12 bases between. CDR3 protein: CSASPSSSQETQYF. Written as DNA, the CDR3 is TGCAGTGCTAGTCCCTCTAGCAGCCAAGAGACCCAGTACTTC.

V gene TRBV4-3 combines with J gene TRBJ2-4, with 8 bases that match TRBD2. The assigned J gene may be wrong: the sequence end matches TRBJ2-5 better. The CDR3 is made up of 16 amino acids. Germline-derived CDR1 and CDR2 are LGHNA and YSLEER. The chain's CDR3 is CASSQDVGRGGETQYF. CDR3 in DNA: TGCGCCAGCAGCCAAGATGTGGGTCGCGGGGGGGAGACCCAGTACTTC.

The chain employs TRBV6-5 and TRBJ1-6; perhaps TRBD1 as D (6 bases). Per the germline V gene, CDR1 is MNHEY and CDR2 is SVGAGI. This CDR3 has 16 residues. Trimming took 0 bases from V and 9 from J, leaving 15 bases between them. The CDR3 loop reads CASSYSRGAQGSPLHF. CDR3 nucleotides: TGTGCCAGCAGTTACTCGAGGGGGGCTCAGGGTTCACCCCTCCACTTT.

V usage is TRBV7-9 and J usage is TRBJ2-5; D is uncertain. The germline V gene has CDR1 SEHNR and CDR2 FQNEAQ (reference sequence). V was clipped by 7 bases and J by 1 base, with 7 bases between them. The CDR3 consists of 12 residues. CDR3 coding DNA: TGTGCCAGCACCGGGCTCCAAGAGACCCAGTACTTC. It specifies CASTGLQETQYF.

The V gene is TRBV4-3, the J gene TRBJ1-6; TRBD1 matches at 10 bases. Germline-derived CDR1 and CDR2 are LGHNA and YSLEER. The CDR3 has 16 residues. The trim removed 0 bases at V and 11 bases at J, leaving 7 bases unmatched. CDR3 loop: CASSQDGTGDLTPLHF. The CDR3 region has the DNA TGCGCCAGCAGCCAAGACGGGACAGGGGACTTGACACCCCTCCACTTT.